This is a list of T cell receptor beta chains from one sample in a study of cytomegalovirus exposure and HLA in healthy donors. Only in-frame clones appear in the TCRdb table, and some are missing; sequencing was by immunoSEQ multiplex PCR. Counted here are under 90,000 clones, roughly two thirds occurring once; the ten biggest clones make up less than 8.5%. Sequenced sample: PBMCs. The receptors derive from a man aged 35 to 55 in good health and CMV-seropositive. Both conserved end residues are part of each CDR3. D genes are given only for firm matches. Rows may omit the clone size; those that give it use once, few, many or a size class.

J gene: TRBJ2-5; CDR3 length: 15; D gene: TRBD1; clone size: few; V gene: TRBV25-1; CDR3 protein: CASSVPQGAWETQYF; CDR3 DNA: TGTGCCAGCAGTGTCCCACAGGGGGCCTGGGAGACCCAGTACTTC
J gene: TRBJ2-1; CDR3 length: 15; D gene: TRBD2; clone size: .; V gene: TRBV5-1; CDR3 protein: CASSSFGTSGDEQFF; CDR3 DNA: TGCGCCAGCAGCTCCTTCGGGACTAGCGGCGATGAGCAGTTCTTC
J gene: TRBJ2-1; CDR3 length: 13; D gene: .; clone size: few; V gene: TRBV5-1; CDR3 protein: CASSLTSNNEQFF; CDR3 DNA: TGCGCCAGCAGCTTAACTAGCAACAATGAGCAGTTCTTC
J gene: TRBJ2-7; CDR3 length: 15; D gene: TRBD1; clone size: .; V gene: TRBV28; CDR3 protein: CASSPGTASPYEQYF; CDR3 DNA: TGTGCCAGCAGTCCCGGGACAGCCAGCCCCTACGAGCAGTACTTC
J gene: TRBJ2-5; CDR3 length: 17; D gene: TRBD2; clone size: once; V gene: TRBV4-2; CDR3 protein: CASSQGQSSGRQETQYF; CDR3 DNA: TGTGCCAGCAGCCAAGGTCAGTCTAGCGGGAGACAAGAGACCCAGTACTTC
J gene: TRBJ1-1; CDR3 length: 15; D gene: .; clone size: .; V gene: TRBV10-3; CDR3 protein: CAISEFGGKGTEAFF; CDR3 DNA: TGTGCCATCAGTGAGTTCGGGGGGAAGGGGACTGAAGCTTTCTTT
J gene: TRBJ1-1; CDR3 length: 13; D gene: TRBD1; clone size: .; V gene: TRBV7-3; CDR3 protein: CASSWTGRTEAFF; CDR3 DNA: TGTGCCAGCAGTTGGACAGGGAGAACTGAAGCTTTCTTT
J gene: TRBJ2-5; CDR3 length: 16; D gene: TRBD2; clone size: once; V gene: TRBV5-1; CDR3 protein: CASSLDRLAGGETQYF; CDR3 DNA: TGCGCCAGCAGCTTGGATCGACTAGCGGGGGGAGAGACCCAGTACTTC
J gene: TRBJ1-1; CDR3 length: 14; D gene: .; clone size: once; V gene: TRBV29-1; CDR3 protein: CSVEMRRGDTEAFF; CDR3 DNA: TGCAGCGTTGAAATGCGCAGGGGTGACACTGAAGCTTTCTTT
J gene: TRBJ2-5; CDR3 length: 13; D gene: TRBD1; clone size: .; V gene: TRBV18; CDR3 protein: CASSWDREETQYF; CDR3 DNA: TGTGCCAGCTCATGGGACAGGGAAGAGACCCAGTACTTC
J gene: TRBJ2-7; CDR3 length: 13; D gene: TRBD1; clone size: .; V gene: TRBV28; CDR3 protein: CASTGQGIYEQYF; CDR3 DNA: TGTGCCAGCACGGGACAGGGGATCTACGAGCAGTACTTC
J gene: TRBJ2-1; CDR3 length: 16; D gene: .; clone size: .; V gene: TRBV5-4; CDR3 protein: CASSPLPQGRDNEQFF; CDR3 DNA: TGTGCCAGCAGCCCCCTCCCCCAGGGGAGGGACAATGAGCAGTTCTTC
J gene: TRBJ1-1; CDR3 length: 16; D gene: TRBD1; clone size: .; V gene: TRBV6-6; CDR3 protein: CASSYPQTGIGTEAFF; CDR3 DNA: TGTGCCAGCAGTTACCCTCAGACAGGGATAGGCACTGAAGCTTTCTTT
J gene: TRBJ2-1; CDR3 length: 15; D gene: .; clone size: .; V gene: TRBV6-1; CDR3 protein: CASSTGTPTYNEQFF; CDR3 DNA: TGTGCCAGCAGCACAGGTACACCAACCTACAATGAGCAGTTCTTC
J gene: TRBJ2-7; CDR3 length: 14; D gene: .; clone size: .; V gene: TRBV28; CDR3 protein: CASSTLDTLALQYF; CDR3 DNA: TGTGCCAGCAGTACATTGGACACCCTTGCGCTTCAGTACTTC
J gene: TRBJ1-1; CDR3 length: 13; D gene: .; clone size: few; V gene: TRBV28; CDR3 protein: CASRSGVGTEAFF; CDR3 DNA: TGTGCCAGCAGATCAGGTGTAGGAACTGAAGCTTTCTTT
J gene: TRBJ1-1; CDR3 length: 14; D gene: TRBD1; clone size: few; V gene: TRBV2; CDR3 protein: CASNDRGLNTEAFF; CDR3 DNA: TGTGCCAGCAACGACAGGGGACTGAACACTGAAGCTTTCTTT
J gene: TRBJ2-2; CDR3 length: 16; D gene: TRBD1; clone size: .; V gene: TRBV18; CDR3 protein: CASSPIKGAKTGELFF; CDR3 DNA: TGTGCCAGCTCACCAATTAAGGGGGCGAAGACCGGGGAGCTGTTTTTT
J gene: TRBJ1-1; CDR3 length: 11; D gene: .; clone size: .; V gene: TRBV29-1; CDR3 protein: CSVELSTEAFF; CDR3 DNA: TGCAGCGTTGAGCTAAGCACTGAAGCTTTCTTT
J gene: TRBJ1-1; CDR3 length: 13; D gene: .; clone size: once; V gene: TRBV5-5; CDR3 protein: CASSSAGGAEAFF; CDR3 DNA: TGTGCCAGCAGCTCAGCGGGAGGAGCTGAAGCTTTCTTT
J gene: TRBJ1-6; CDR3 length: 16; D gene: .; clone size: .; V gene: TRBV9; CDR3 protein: CASSVTGVFKNSPLHF; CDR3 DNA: TGTGCCAGCAGCGTCACGGGGGTTTTTAAAAATTCACCCCTCCACTTT
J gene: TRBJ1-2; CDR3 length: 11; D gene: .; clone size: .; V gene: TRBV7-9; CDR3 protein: CASSLSSGYTF; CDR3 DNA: TGTGCCAGCAGCTTATCATCTGGCTACACCTTC
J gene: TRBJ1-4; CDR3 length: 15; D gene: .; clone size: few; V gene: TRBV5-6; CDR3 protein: CASSSLQGHNEKLFF; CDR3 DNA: TGTGCCAGCAGTTCCCTACAGGGTCATAATGAAAAACTGTTTTTT
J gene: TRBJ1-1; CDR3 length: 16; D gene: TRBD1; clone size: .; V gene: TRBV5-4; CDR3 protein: CASSSFPGQGKTEAFF; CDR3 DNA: TGTGCCAGCAGCTCATTTCCGGGACAGGGAAAAACTGAAGCTTTCTTT
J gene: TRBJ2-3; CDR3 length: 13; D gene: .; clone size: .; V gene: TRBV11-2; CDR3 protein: CASSLAGADTQYF; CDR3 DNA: TGTGCCAGCAGCTTAGCAGGGGCAGATACGCAGTATTTT
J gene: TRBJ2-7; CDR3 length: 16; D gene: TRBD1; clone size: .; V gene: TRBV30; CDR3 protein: CAWSPLSGTGTYEQYF; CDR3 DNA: TGTGCCTGGAGCCCCCTTTCGGGGACAGGGACCTACGAGCAGTACTTC
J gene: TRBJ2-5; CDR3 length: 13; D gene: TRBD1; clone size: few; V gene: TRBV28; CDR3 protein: CASQTGAQETQYF; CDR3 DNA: TGTGCCAGTCAAACAGGGGCCCAAGAGACCCAGTACTTC
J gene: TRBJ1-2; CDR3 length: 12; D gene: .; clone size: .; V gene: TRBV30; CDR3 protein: CAWSPGTYGYTF; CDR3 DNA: TGTGCCTGGAGTCCGGGTACCTATGGCTACACCTTC
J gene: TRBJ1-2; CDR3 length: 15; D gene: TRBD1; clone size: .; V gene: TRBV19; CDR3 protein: CASSLYRGPNYGYTF; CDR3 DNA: TGTGCCAGTAGCCTATACAGGGGCCCTAACTATGGCTACACCTTC
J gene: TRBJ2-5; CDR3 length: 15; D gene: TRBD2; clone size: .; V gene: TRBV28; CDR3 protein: CASSLPGLPKETQYF; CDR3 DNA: TGTGCCAGCAGTCTCCCGGGACTACCGAAGGAGACCCAGTACTTC
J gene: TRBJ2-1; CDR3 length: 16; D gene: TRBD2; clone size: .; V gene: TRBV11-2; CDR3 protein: CASSLEAGVGYNEQFF; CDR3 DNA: TGTGCCAGCAGCTTAGAGGCGGGAGTGGGGTACAATGAGCAGTTCTTC
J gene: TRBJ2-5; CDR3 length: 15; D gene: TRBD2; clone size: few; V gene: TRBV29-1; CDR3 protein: CSVEGTSGISETQYF; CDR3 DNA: TGCAGCGTTGAGGGGACTAGCGGGATTTCTGAGACCCAGTACTTC
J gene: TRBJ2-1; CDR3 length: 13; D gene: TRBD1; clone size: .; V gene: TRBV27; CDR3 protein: CASSLSTGGEQFF; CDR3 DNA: TGTGCCAGCAGTTTATCAACAGGGGGTGAGCAGTTCTTC
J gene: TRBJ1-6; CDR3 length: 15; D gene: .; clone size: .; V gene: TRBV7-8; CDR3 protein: CASSLRFARDSPLHF; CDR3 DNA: TGTGCCAGCAGCTTAAGGTTTGCGAGGGATTCACCCCTCCACTTT
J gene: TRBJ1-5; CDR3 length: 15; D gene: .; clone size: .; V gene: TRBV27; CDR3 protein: CASSSGRERDQPQHF; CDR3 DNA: TGTGCCAGCAGTTCAGGCAGGGAAAGGGATCAGCCCCAGCATTTT
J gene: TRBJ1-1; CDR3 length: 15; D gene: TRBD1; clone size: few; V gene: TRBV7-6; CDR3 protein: CASSSAGGMNTEAFF; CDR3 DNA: TGTGCCAGCAGCTCCGCAGGGGGGATGAACACTGAAGCTTTCTTT
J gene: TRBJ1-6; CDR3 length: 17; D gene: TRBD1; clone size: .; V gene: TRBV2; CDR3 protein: CASSVRSGTGGLSPLHF; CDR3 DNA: TGTGCCAGCAGCGTAAGGTCCGGGACAGGGGGCCTTTCACCCCTCCACTTT
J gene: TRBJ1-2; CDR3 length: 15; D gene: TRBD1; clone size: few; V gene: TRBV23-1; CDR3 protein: CASSQSSTGYYGYTF; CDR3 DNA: TGCGCCAGCAGTCAATCCTCGACAGGGTATTATGGCTACACCTTC
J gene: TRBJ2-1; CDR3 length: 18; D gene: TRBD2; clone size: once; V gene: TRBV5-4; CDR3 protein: CASSLPPTSGGVHNEQFF; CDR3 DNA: TGTGCCAGCAGCTTGCCCCCGACTAGCGGGGGGGTTCACAATGAGCAGTTCTTC
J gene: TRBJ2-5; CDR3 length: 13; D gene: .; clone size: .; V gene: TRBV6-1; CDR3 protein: CASSPENQETQYF; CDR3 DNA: TGTGCCAGCAGCCCAGAAAACCAAGAGACCCAGTACTTC